These T cell receptor beta chains were read from a single sample in a study of T cell responses to AZD1222 COVID-19 vaccine. Using immunoSEQ multiplex PCR, the repertoire was profiled, and TCRdb retains in-frame clones only, with some absent. This table has roughly 120,000 clones, 88% appearing once. The specimen was peripheral blood, collected on day 0 of AZD1222 vaccination. The receptor source for this set is an adult in good health. The CDR3 runs from the conserved cysteine through the conserved F or W. A D gene is named only where the DNA matches it firmly.

d_gene	v_gene	j_gene	CDR3nt	CDR3aa
-	TRBV5-1	TRBJ1-2	TGCGCCAGCAGCCCCCTACAGGAGAGGAGCTACACCTTC	CASSPLQERSYTF
-	TRBV4-2	TRBJ2-7	TGTGCCAGCAGCCAAGACTTACAGGGCTACGAGCAGTACTTC	CASSQDLQGYEQYF
-	TRBV5-4	TRBJ1-1	TGTGCCAGCACCCTCCCCGGACTGACGATTGAAGCTTTCTTT	CASTLPGLTIEAFF
-	TRBV15	TRBJ1-2	TGTGCCACCAGCAGAAGTAGGACGCAGGACCCCTATGGCTACACCTTC	CATSRSRTQDPYGYTF
-	TRBV5-1	TRBJ1-1	TGCGCCAGCAGCTTGGTACCGACTGGTGAAGCTTTCTTT	CASSLVPTGEAFF
TRBD2	TRBV7-9	TRBJ2-1	TGTGCCAGCAGCTTAGAACTAGCGGGGGTTGGGAATGAGCAGTTCTTC	CASSLELAGVGNEQFF
-	TRBV4-3	TRBJ1-1	TGCGCCAGCAGCCAGGGTGGGACGGTTAACACTGAAGCTTTCTTT	CASSQGGTVNTEAFF
TRBD1	TRBV11-2	TRBJ1-1	TGTGCCAGCAGACCGGGACAGGGCTGGCACACTGAAGCTTTCTTT	CASRPGQGWHTEAFF
-	TRBV27	TRBJ2-7	TGTGCCAGCAGTTTTTTTAAAAACCCGGGACCAGCTTCCGAGCAGTACTTC	CASSFFKNPGPASEQYF
-	TRBV3-1/TRBV3-2	TRBJ2-5	TGTGCCAGCAGCCGCGACGGGCTTGGGACCCAGTACTTC	CASSRDGLGTQYF
TRBD1	TRBV27	TRBJ1-2	TGTGCCAGCAGTTTTTGGACAGGCTATGGCTACACCTTC	CASSFWTGYGYTF
-	TRBV27	TRBJ2-7	TGTGCCAGCAGTTTAATGTGGGGGAGCACCTACGAGCAGTACTTC	CASSLMWGSTYEQYF
-	TRBV7-3	TRBJ2-1	TGTGCCAGCAGCTTTGGAGCGACGAGCTCCTACAATGAGCAGTTCTTC	CASSFGATSSYNEQFF
TRBD1	TRBV5-1	TRBJ2-5	TGCGCCAGCAGCCCCTGGACAGGGGAAGAGACCCAGTACTTC	CASSPWTGEETQYF
-	TRBV7-2	TRBJ2-5	TGTGCCAGCAGCTTAGCTGGGCTAGCTGGAGGCGAGACCCAGTACTTC	CASSLAGLAGGETQYF
TRBD2	TRBV10-1	TRBJ2-3	TGCGCCAGCGGACTAGCGGGAGGAGATACGCAGTATTTT	CASGLAGGDTQYF